One sample yielded the 22 T cell receptor beta chains listed below, sequenced in a study of blood T cell repertoires in COVID-19. The data were produced by immunoSEQ multiplex PCR, yet TCRdb's version contains in-frame clones alone and is incomplete. The sample has approximately 150,000 clones; around 81% are singletons. Sequencing was carried out using peripheral blood. The receptors were sampled from a woman in her forties or fifties with acute or convalescent COVID-19.

The gene calls are TRBV28 and TRBJ1-2; a weak D match, TRBD1 (5 bases). V shed 4 bases and J shed 5 bases, with 17 bases lying between them. The CDR3 is 15 residues long. CDR1 is MDHEN and CDR2 is SYDVKM in the germline V gene. Written as DNA, the CDR3 is TGTGCCAGCAGTTCTTCCTTAGGGGATGTTTATGGCTACACCTTC. Its protein is CASSSSLGDVYGYTF.

The V gene is TRBV7-9, the J gene TRBJ2-7; 9 bases fit TRBD1. Germline assignment: CDR1 SEHNR and CDR2 FQNEAQ (reference sequence). V lost 6 bases to trimming and J lost 0 bases; unmatched junction nucleotides: 9. CDR3 length equals 16 residues. The CDR3 coding sequence is TGTGCCAGCAGTCCCCTTGGGACAGGGAGCTCCTACGAGCAGTACTTC. Its translation is CASSPLGTGSSYEQYF.

The count of this clone is one. The V and J genes are TRBV18 and TRBJ2-5, with 10 bases aligning to TRBD1. V lost 5 bases and J lost 1; bases outside the gene matches: 4. This CDR3 contains 15 residues. Germline V gives CDR1 KGHSH, CDR2 LQKENI. The CDR3 nucleotides are TGTGCCAGCTCAGATCGACAGGGGGCCCAAGAGACCCAGTACTTC. As protein: CASSDRQGAQETQYF.

The V and J genes are TRBV7-6 and TRBJ2-3; D is ambiguous. This CDR3 is built from 14 residues. CDR1 is SGHVS and CDR2 is FNYEAQ in the germline V gene. Trimming shortened V by 3 bases and J by 6 bases, and 13 bases separated the two germline ends. The CDR3, as DNA: TGTGCCAGCAGCTTGGGCCCCCTTCCGGATACGCAGTATTTT. Amino acids: CASSLGPLPDTQYF. The entire variable domain, with the rest obtained from reference TRBV7-6 and TRBJ2-3, is as follows: GAGVSQSPRYKVTKRGQDVALRCDPISGHVSLYWYRQALGQGPEFLTYFNYEAQQDKSGLPNDRFSAERPEGSISTLTIQRTEQRDSAMYRCASSLGPLPDTQYFGPGTRLTVL.

This chain connects TRBV5-1 to TRBJ1-2; the D gene is possibly TRBD1 (5 bases). CDR1 SGHRS and CDR2 YFSETQ come from the germline V gene. The CDR3 contains 13 residues. The V and J ends lost 1 base and 3 bases respectively, with 7 bases between them. This CDR3 reads CASSLPGDYGYTF. The CDR3 nucleotides are TGCGCCAGCAGCTTGCCGGGGGACTATGGCTACACCTTC.

CDR3 protein: CASSFPNGANYGYTF. In DNA, the CDR3 is TGTGCCAGCAGCTTCCCCAACGGTGCTAACTATGGCTACACCTTC. The rearrangement uses TRBV7-9 and TRBJ1-2, with D unclear. Trimming shortened V by 3 bases and J by 0 bases, and 11 bases separated the two germline ends. CDR1 is SEHNR and CDR2 is FQNEAQ in the germline V gene (reference sequence). This CDR3 has 15 amino acids. The variable domain in full, completed from reference TRBV7-9 and TRBJ1-2, reads DTGVSQNPRHKITKRGQNVTFRCDPISEHNRLYWYRQTLGQGPEFLTYFQNEAQLEKSRLLSDRFSAERPKGSFSTLEIQRTEQGDSAMYLCASSFPNGANYGYTFGSGTRLTVV.

The rearrangement joins TRBV3-1 (or the pseudogene TRBV3-2) to TRBJ2-3; the D gene is possibly TRBD2 (5 bases). V was shortened by 0 bases and J by 2 bases, with 12 bases between the two germline ends. The CDR3 is made up of 16 amino acids. Germline assignment: CDR1 LGHDT and CDR2 YNNKEL (reference sequence). The CDR3 DNA reads TGTGCCAGCAGCCAAGATAGAGCGGAGCCCACAGATACGCAGTATTTT. Translating it yields CASSQDRAEPTDTQYF.

The chain couples TRBV7-9 to TRBJ1-1, with TRBD1 matching 7 bases. J was trimmed by 5 bases and V by 5 bases; bases with no gene match: 8. CDR3 length: 14 amino acids. Looked up from germline, CDR1 is SEHNR and CDR2 is FQNEAQ (reference sequence). Written as DNA, the CDR3 is TGTGCCAGCAGCCTCGGACAGGTGGGAACTGAAGCTTTCTTT. As protein: CASSLGQVGTEAFF.

This chain joins TRBV3-1 (or the pseudogene TRBV3-2) and TRBJ1-1, with 7 bases fitting TRBD1. CDR1 and CDR2 from the germline V gene are LGHDT and YNNKEL (reference sequence). V lost 1 base, J lost 4 bases, and 6 bases stayed unmatched. This CDR3 is built from 15 residues. The CDR3 DNA reads TGTGCCAGCAGCCAAGGGTTCGGGGACAGCACTGAAGCTTTCTTT. Encoded protein: CASSQGFGDSTEAFF.

This chain uses TRBV11-2 with TRBJ1-2, with unresolved D. Trimming removed 5 bases at V and 13 bases at J, with 5 bases between. Germline V gene sequence: CDR1 SGHAT, CDR2 FQNNGV. The length of the CDR3 is 8 residues. DNA for the CDR3: TGTGCCAGCAGCCCGTTCACCTTC. This codes for CASSPFTF.

This clone was seen just once. The gene calls are TRBV4-2 and TRBJ2-3; tentative D call: TRBD2 (6 bases). The CDR3 spans 16 residues. The germline V and J ends were trimmed by 4 bases and 6 bases, with 20 bases remaining between them. Germline lookup yields CDR1 LGHNA and CDR2 YNFKEQ. Here the CDR3 DNA reads TGTGCCAGCAGCCCACCATGGGACTTCGCGGTCGATACGCAGTATTTT. Amino acids: CASSPPWDFAVDTQYF.

The chain is built from TRBV4-3 and TRBJ2-3, with 9 bases matching TRBD1. Germline loops: CDR1 LGHNA, CDR2 YSLEER. The CDR3 extends over 16 amino acids. V trimming: 4 bases; J trimming: 3 bases; junction bases outside the gene matches: 8. CDR3 loop: CASSRGTGKSTDTQYF. For the CDR3, the DNA is TGCGCCAGCAGCCGGGGGACAGGGAAATCGACAGATACGCAGTATTTT.

J is TRBJ2-2 and V is TRBV9; 7 bases are a match to TRBD1. V was pared by 4 bases and J by 2 bases, with 8 bases of the junction left unmatched. CDR1 and CDR2 (germline): SGDLS, YYNGEE. The CDR3 is 16 residues long. The DNA for the CDR3 is TGTGCCAGCAGCACCTCGGGACAGATAAACACCGGGGAGCTGTTTTTT. It encodes CASSTSGQINTGELFF. Full variable domain (remainder filled in from reference TRBV9 and TRBJ2-2): DSGVTQTPKHLITATGQRVTLRCSPRSGDLSVYWYQQSLDQGLQFLIQYYNGEERAKGNILERFSAQQFPDLHSELNLSSLELGDSALYFCASSTSGQINTGELFFGEGSRLTVL.

This clone was recorded only once. The chain uses TRBV3-1 (or the pseudogene TRBV3-2) and TRBJ1-5; TRBD1 matches at 7 bases. There are 15 residues in the CDR3. Germline trimming cut 4 bases from V and 3 bases from J; bases unmatched to any gene: 6. Germline CDR1 and CDR2: LGHDT and YNNKEL (reference sequence). CDR3 in amino acids: CASSRTTGANQPQHF. CDR3 coding DNA: TGTGCCAGCAGCCGTACCACAGGGGCCAATCAGCCCCAGCATTTT.

The V gene is TRBV5-4, the J gene TRBJ1-6; 9 nucleotides line up with TRBD1. The germline gives CDR1 SGHNT, CDR2 YYREEE (reference sequence). V dropped 3 bases and J dropped 10; count of bases not matched to a gene: 8. The CDR3 extends over 15 amino acids. CDR3 nucleotides: TGTGCCAGCAGCTCTTGGACAGGGGAAGGATCACCCCTCCACTTT. Its protein is CASSSWTGEGSPLHF.

The J gene is TRBJ1-1, the V gene TRBV5-1, with 8 positions matching TRBD1. This CDR3 comprises 14 residues. Germline CDR1 reads SGHRS; CDR2 reads YFSETQ. With V trimmed by 4 bases and J by 1 base, 3 bases remained unmatched. CDR3 protein: CASSGGQENTEAFF. The CDR3 DNA sequence: TGCGCCAGCAGCGGGGGACAGGAGAACACTGAAGCTTTCTTT.

The chain combines TRBV4-2 with TRBJ2-3, with 7 bases that match TRBD2. J lost 2 bases, V lost 7 bases, and 9 bases had no gene match. The CDR3 covers 15 residues. Germline V gene lookup returns CDR1 LGHNA and CDR2 YNFKEQ. In nucleotides, the CDR3 is TGTGCCAGCACCCAGGCTAGCGGATTCACAGATACGCAGTATTTT. Translating gives CASTQASGFTDTQYF.

V gene TRBV7-9 combines with J gene TRBJ1-2; D is possibly TRBD1 (5 bases). The CDR3 covers 14 residues. Germline V gives CDR1 SEHNR, CDR2 FQNEAQ (reference sequence). V was shortened by 5 bases and J by 4 bases, with 14 bases between the two germline ends. The chain's CDR3 is CASSPDGTGYGYTF. In nucleotides, the CDR3 is TGTGCCAGCAGCCCGGACGGGACTGGCTATGGCTACACCTTC.

V and J are TRBV5-1 and TRBJ2-7; 9 bases fit TRBD1. This CDR3 is built from 15 residues. Looked up from germline, CDR1 is SGHRS and CDR2 is YFSETQ. With V trimmed by 4 bases and J by 3 bases, 8 bases remained unmatched. CDR3: CASSRRPGQGYEQYF. The CDR3 bases are TGCGCCAGCAGCCGGAGACCGGGACAGGGCTACGAGCAGTACTTC.

V gene TRBV3-1 (or the pseudogene TRBV3-2) combines with J gene TRBJ2-2; D may be TRBD2 (5 bases). The CDR3 totals 15 residues. CDR1 is LGHDT, CDR2 YNNKEL, per germline (reference sequence). V was pared by 3 bases and J by 9 bases, with 17 bases between. The CDR3 region is CASSHPLPGFRELFF. The CDR3 DNA is TGTGCCAGCAGCCACCCCTTGCCGGGGTTTAGGGAGCTGTTTTTT.

CDR3 DNA sequence: TGCGCCAGCAGCCAAGTAATGGGGGGGATAGGGTCTGAAGCTTTCTTT. Protein sequence: CASSQVMGGIGSEAFF. V is TRBV4-3 and J is TRBJ1-1, with D tentatively TRBD1 (5 bases). This CDR3 is 16 amino acids long. V lost 1 base, J lost 6 bases, and 18 bases lay in between. Germline lookup yields CDR1 LGHNA and CDR2 YSLEER.

This clone was observed a single time. CDR3 coding DNA: TGTGCCAGCAGCCAAGATACTGGGGCAGAGACTGAAGCTTTCTTT. It translates to CASSQDTGAETEAFF. The V call is TRBV4-2, the J call TRBJ1-1; D possibly corresponds to TRBD1 (5 bases). The V gene lost 0 bases and the J gene lost 5 bases, with 13 bases spanning the gap. CDR1 and CDR2 from the germline V gene are LGHNA and YNFKEQ. The CDR3 runs to 15 residues.